The subject of this entry is one T cell receptor (beta chain). Its antigen is currently unknown. Germline CDR1 reads MGHRA; CDR2 reads YSYEKL. Trimming took 3 bases from V and 1 from J, leaving 16 bases between them. The CDR3 contains 17 residues. The PCR was carried out with 60 Vbeta primers and 13 Jbeta primers. The protocol was immunoSEQ multiplex PCR, while the TCRdb copy is restricted to in-frame clones and leaves out a portion. The data show about 76,000 clones, around 79% seen once. The sample originates from a study of cytomegalovirus exposure and HLA in healthy donors. Study in general: Clustering assigned 70% to 90% of the roughly 400 genotyped donors to the Caucasian-associated ancestry cluster.

Regarding the study as a whole: It was in a later analysis that TCR association rates were seen to vary by HLA locus, highest for DRB1 and lowest for HLA-C. High specificity and sensitivity for cytomegalovirus status were reported for the classifier. Per a later analysis, about 17,000 TCR beta sequences showed association with HLA alleles at 0.05 false discovery rate.

The sequenced sample consisted of PBMCs. The source of this sequence is a man younger than 45 in good health and CMV-seronegative. This rearrangement joins TRBV4-1 to TRBJ1-3; possible D gene TRBD1, 6 bases. The chain's CDR3 is CASSQARGLGSGNTIYF. DNA for the CDR3: TGCGCCAGCAGCCAGGCGAGGGGGTTAGGTTCTGGAAACACCATATATTTT.